Included here is one T cell receptor (beta chain) sequence, with context. Its antigen is not identified. This specimen belongs to a study of breast tumors, draining lymph nodes, adjacent tissues. Study-wide findings and caveats: The data were judged consistent with most tumor T cells coming from lymph node and expanding in tumor. Tumor repertoires ranked between lymph nodes and nontumor tissue in diversity, with V and J gene preferences.

The CDR3 sequence is 15 residues long. The V end was cut by 2 bases, the J end by 1 base, with 11 bases between. Germline assignment: CDR1 MDHEN and CDR2 SYDVKM. A single record per CDR3 protein comes from TCRdb applying MiXCR to the multiplex PCR reads. The table records 270,000 or so distinct CDR3 sequences, 30% of them present only once. Samples came from axillary lymph nodes draining the breast cancer. Specimen: axillary lymph node tissue. V usage is TRBV28 and J usage is TRBJ1-2; a possible D gene is TRBD1 (5 bases). This TCR was sampled from a female donor with breast cancer. Some clones in this sample may be carry-over from other donors' samples. As DNA, the CDR3 is TGTGCCAGCAGTTTACTCGGCAGGGATAACTATGGCTACACCTTC. It yields the protein CASSLLGRDNYGYTF.